The rows below give T cell receptor beta chains drawn from one sample of a study of OX40 agonist ivuxolimab in advanced cancers. Libraries were prepared by immunoSEQ multiplex PCR; TCRdb keeps only in-frame clonotypes and omits some of them. The repertoire holds approximately 68,000 clones, with 80% to 90% as singletons. Specimen: CD4+ or CD8+ T cells sorted from blood, collected in a trial of the OX40 agonist ivuxolimab. The source is an adult with an advanced solid tumor such as melanoma, head and neck, liver or kidney cancer. The CDR3 runs from the conserved cysteine through the conserved F or W. D genes are given only for firm matches. The listing skips clone size in some rows; elsewhere it reads once, few, many or a size class.

>TRBV11-3|TRBD1|14|TRBJ2-2|once
TGTGCCAGCAGCCTGAGGACAGGGGGTGGGGAGCTGTTTTTT
CASSLRTGGGELFF
>TRBV19|-|13|TRBJ2-5|-
TGTGCCACCACGGTCGGGGGCCAAGAGACCCAGTACTTC
CATTVGGQETQYF
>TRBV7-3|TRBD1|15|TRBJ2-1|-
TGTGCCAGCAGCTTAGGCAGGGGGCGCTACAATGAGCAGTTCTTC
CASSLGRGRYNEQFF
>TRBV28|-|13|TRBJ1-2|-
TGTGCCAGCAGTGACCCGGCAGGCTATGGCTACACCTTC
CASSDPAGYGYTF
>TRBV28|TRBD1|15|TRBJ2-7|once
TGTGCCAGCACCTCCCAGGGACAGGGGAGCCACGAGCAGTACTTC
CASTSQGQGSHEQYF
>TRBV5-8|-|14|TRBJ1-2|-
TGTGCCAGCAGCTTGACAGGTTTTCTCTATGGCTACACCTTC
CASSLTGFLYGYTF
>TRBV30|-|14|TRBJ1-5|-
TGTGCCTGGAGTGTACTTGGGGGATCCAGGCCCCAGCATTTT
CAWSVLGGSRPQHF
>TRBV6-5|-|14|TRBJ1-6|-
TGTGCCAGCAGTTACTCGAGAAATAATTCACCCCTCCACTTT
CASSYSRNNSPLHF
>TRBV5-1|-|14|TRBJ2-5|-
TGCGCCAGCACCCATTCTACAGGCACAGAGACCCAGTACTTC
CASTHSTGTETQYF
>TRBV6-1|TRBD1|15|TRBJ2-3|-
TGTGCCAGTTCCACACCAGGGGGCATTTCAGATACGCAGTATTTT
CASSTPGGISDTQYF
>TRBV11-3|-|14|TRBJ2-5|-
TGTGCCAGCAGCAGAGGGACTCTGCAAGAGACCCAGTACTTC
CASSRGTLQETQYF
>TRBV18|TRBD1|14|TRBJ1-5|-
TGTGCCAGCTCGGGACAGGGGGTTAGGGAGACCCAGCATTTT
CASSGQGVRETQHF
>TRBV18|-|12|TRBJ1-4|-
TGTGCCAGCTCCCCAACTAATGAAAAACTGTTTTTT
CASSPTNEKLFF
>TRBV6-1|-|14|TRBJ1-5|-
TGTGCCAGCATTCGGGAAGTCAGGAATCAGCCCCAGCATTTT
CASIREVRNQPQHF
>TRBV19|TRBD2|16|TRBJ2-7|-
TGTGCCAGTAGTTCTTCTGGGACTAGCGGGATCTACGAGCAGTACTTC
CASSSSGTSGIYEQYF
>TRBV27|TRBD1|16|TRBJ2-7|-
TGTGCCAGCAGTTTGAGCGGTGGGACAGGGCGGAACGAGCAGTACTTC
CASSLSGGTGRNEQYF
>TRBV2|-|11|TRBJ1-2|few
TGTGCCAGCAGTAACAGCTATGGCTACACCTTC
CASSNSYGYTF
>TRBV7-3|-|14|TRBJ1-2|-
TGTGCCAGCAGCTTAGGCCCTCTCAGCTATGGCTACACCTTC
CASSLGPLSYGYTF
>TRBV19|-|12|TRBJ1-5|-
TGTGCCAGTATGTCCGGGAATCAGCCCCAGCATTTT
CASMSGNQPQHF
>TRBV19|-|16|TRBJ2-5|once
TGTGCCAGTAGTTCCTGGGGCAGGGCCACCCAAGAGACCCAGTACTTC
CASSSWGRATQETQYF
>TRBV5-4|TRBD2|14|TRBJ2-7|few
TGTGCCAGCAGCTTTAGCGGGCGTACCTACGAGCAGTACTTC
CASSFSGRTYEQYF
>TRBV9|-|16|TRBJ2-6|-
TGTGCCAGCAGCGTAGGGGTCGGGTCTGGGGCCAACGTCCTGACTTTC
CASSVGVGSGANVLTF
>TRBV11-3|TRBD2|16|TRBJ2-1|-
TGTGCCAGCAGCACTAGCGGGTGGTACTCGGGACGTGAGCAGTTCTTC
CASSTSGWYSGREQFF
>TRBV11-3|TRBD1|14|TRBJ1-1|-
TGTGCCAGCAGCCTCGACAGGGCGAACACTGAAGCTTTCTTT
CASSLDRANTEAFF
>TRBV28|-|15|TRBJ2-3|-
TGTGCCAGCAGCCCACCGTCGGGGCTCACAGATACGCAGTATTTT
CASSPPSGLTDTQYF
>TRBV27|TRBD2|16|TRBJ2-5|-
TGTGCCAGCAGTCCCAGACTAGCGGGAGAAGTCCAAACCCAGTACTTC
CASSPRLAGEVQTQYF
>TRBV2|-|14|TRBJ2-1|-
TGTGCCAGCCGTGATATGGGAGAGGTTAATGAGCAGTTCTTC
CASRDMGEVNEQFF
>TRBV30|-|13|TRBJ1-1|-
TGTGCCTGGGCTCTACAGGGAGAGACTGAAGCTTTCTTT
CAWALQGETEAFF
>TRBV5-1|-|14|TRBJ1-1|-
TGCGCCAGCAGCTTGGACGAGATGAACACTGAAGCTTTCTTT
CASSLDEMNTEAFF
>TRBV14|TRBD1|14|TRBJ1-2|-
TGTGCCAGCAGCCCGGGACAGGGGGCCGGTGGCTACACCTTC
CASSPGQGAGGYTF
>TRBV6-1|-|15|TRBJ1-2|-
TGTGCCAGCAGTGAACTGGACAGCACCCCGTCTGGCTACACCTTC
CASSELDSTPSGYTF
>TRBV11-3|TRBD2|15|TRBJ2-5|-
TGTGCCAGCAGCGATAGCGGGGGGGACCAAGAGACCCAGTACTTC
CASSDSGGDQETQYF
>TRBV28|-|16|TRBJ1-5|-
TGTGCCAGCAGTTTTCTCCCCGGGACCGAAAATCAGCCCCAGCATTTT
CASSFLPGTENQPQHF
>TRBV30|-|13|TRBJ1-5|-
TGTGCCTGGAGTGGCGGAAATTATCAGCCCCAGCATTTT
CAWSGGNYQPQHF
>TRBV20-1|TRBD1|10|TRBJ1-1|-
TGCAGTGCCAGGGGGTCTGAAGCTTTCTTT
CSARGSEAFF
>TRBV6-4|TRBD1|18|TRBJ1-4|-
TGTGCCAGCAGTGACCAACAGGGGGCCCGTTCAACTAATGAAAAACTGTTTTTT
CASSDQQGARSTNEKLFF
>TRBV9|TRBD1|16|TRBJ2-2|medium-sized
TGTGCCAGCAGCGTAGGCCAGGGGGCGCGTACCGGGGAGCTGTTTTTT
CASSVGQGARTGELFF
>TRBV5-3|-|15|TRBJ1-1|-
TGTGCCAGCAGCGCAAGTTGGGGGCCGAACACTGAAGCTTTCTTT
CASSASWGPNTEAFF
>TRBV5-1|-|15|TRBJ1-1|-
TGCGCCAGCAGGGATGACAGGAAGGATTACACTGAAGCTTTCTTT
CASRDDRKDYTEAFF
>TRBV5-1|TRBD2|14|TRBJ2-3|-
TGCGCCAGCAGCCCCCGGGAGGCAGCAGATACGCAGTATTTT
CASSPREAADTQYF
>TRBV19|-|12|TRBJ2-2|-
TGTGCCAGTAGTTCAAGGGACTGGGGGCTGTTTTTT
CASSSRDWGLFF
>TRBV7-3|TRBD1|15|TRBJ2-5|-
TGTGCCAGCAGTTCAGGACAGGGGGCGTTCGAGACCCAGTACTTC
CASSSGQGAFETQYF
>TRBV5-4|-|15|TRBJ2-2|-
TGTGCCAGCAGCTCACAGGGTAGACGGACCGGGGAGCTGTTTTTT
CASSSQGRRTGELFF
>TRBV30|TRBD1|16|TRBJ1-1|-
TGTGCCTGGCGCCGGGACAGGGCCACGGGGGGAAGGAGAGCTTTCTTT
CAWRRDRATGGRRAFF
>TRBV4-1|TRBD2|17|TRBJ2-1|-
TGCGCCAGCAGCCCCAGGCAGCTAGCGGGATCCTACAATGAGCAGTTCTTC
CASSPRQLAGSYNEQFF
>TRBV2|TRBD1|15|TRBJ1-2|-
TGTGCCAGCAGTGTTGACAGGGGGAGCGGGGATGGCTACACCTTC
CASSVDRGSGDGYTF
>TRBV2|-|12|TRBJ1-2|-
TGTGCCAGCAGAACACAGGGTGGTGGCTACACCTTC
CASRTQGGGYTF
>TRBV19|TRBD2|15|TRBJ2-1|-
TGTGCCAGTACCTCCCCTAGCGGGGGACGGAATGAGCAGTTCTTC
CASTSPSGGRNEQFF
>TRBV4-1|-|19|TRBJ2-1|-
TGCGCCAGCAGCCAAGAGTGGAACAGTCGACCCAGCTCCTACAATGAGCAGTTCTTC
CASSQEWNSRPSSYNEQFF
>TRBV27|TRBD1|16|TRBJ2-4|-
TGTGCCAGCAGTTTCAGGGACAGCCTAGCCAAAAACATTCAGTACTTC
CASSFRDSLAKNIQYF
>TRBV11-1|TRBD2|16|TRBJ2-5|-
TGTGCCAGCAGCCTGGGACTAGCGGGGAACCAAGAGACCCAGTACTTC
CASSLGLAGNQETQYF
>TRBV20-1|-|11|TRBJ1-2|-
TGCAGTGCGCTCACAGGGTATGGCTACACCTTC
CSALTGYGYTF
>TRBV6-1|-|14|TRBJ2-1|-
TGTGCCAGCAACCCGGACAGTGGCCGGAATGAGCAGTTCTTC
CASNPDSGRNEQFF
>TRBV5-4|-|13|TRBJ2-3|-
TGTGCCAGCAGCTTCGACGCCGCAGATACGCAGTATTTT
CASSFDAADTQYF
>TRBV7-2|-|14|TRBJ2-3|once
TGTGCCAGCAGCCCCCTTAGTGGCACAGATACGCAGTATTTT
CASSPLSGTDTQYF
>TRBV9|-|12|TRBJ1-2|-
TGTGCCAGCAGCGCTGAGGACTATGGCTACACCTTC
CASSAEDYGYTF
>TRBV5-1|-|15|TRBJ2-5|-
TGCGCCAGCAGCTTGGTCGGGGGTTCCCAAGAGACCCAGTACTTC
CASSLVGGSQETQYF
>TRBV19|TRBD2|14|TRBJ2-1|once
TGTGCCAGTGTCCGGCGGGAGGGCTACAATGAGCAGTTCTTC
CASVRREGYNEQFF
>TRBV10-3|-|15|TRBJ2-7|-
TGTGCCATCAGTGAGATGGAGCAGGGATGGGACGAGCAGTACTTC
CAISEMEQGWDEQYF